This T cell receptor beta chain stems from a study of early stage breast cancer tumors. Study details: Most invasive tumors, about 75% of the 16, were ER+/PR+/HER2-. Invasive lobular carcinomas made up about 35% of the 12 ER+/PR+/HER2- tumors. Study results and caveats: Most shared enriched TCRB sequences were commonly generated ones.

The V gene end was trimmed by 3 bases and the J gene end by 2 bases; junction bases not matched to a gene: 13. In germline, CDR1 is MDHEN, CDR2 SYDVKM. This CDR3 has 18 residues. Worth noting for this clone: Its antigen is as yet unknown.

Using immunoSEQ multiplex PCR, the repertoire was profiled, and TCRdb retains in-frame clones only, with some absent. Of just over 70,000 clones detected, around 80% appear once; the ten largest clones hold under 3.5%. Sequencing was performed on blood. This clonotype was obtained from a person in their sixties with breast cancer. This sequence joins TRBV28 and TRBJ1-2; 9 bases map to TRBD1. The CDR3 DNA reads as TGTGCCAGCAGTTTCAGCGGGACAGGGCTTACCATCAACTATGGCTACACCTTC. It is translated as CASSFSGTGLTINYGYTF.